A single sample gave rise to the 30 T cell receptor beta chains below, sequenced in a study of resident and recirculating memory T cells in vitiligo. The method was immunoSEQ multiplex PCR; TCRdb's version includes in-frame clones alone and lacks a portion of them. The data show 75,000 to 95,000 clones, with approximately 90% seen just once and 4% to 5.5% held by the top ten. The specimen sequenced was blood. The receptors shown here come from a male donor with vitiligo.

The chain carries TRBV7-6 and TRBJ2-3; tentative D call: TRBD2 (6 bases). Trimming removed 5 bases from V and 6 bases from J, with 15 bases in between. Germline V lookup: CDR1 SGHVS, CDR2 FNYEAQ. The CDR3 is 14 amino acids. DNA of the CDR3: TGTGCCAGCAGCGTTCAATGGGCGGGGGATACGCAGTATTTT. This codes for CASSVQWAGDTQYF.

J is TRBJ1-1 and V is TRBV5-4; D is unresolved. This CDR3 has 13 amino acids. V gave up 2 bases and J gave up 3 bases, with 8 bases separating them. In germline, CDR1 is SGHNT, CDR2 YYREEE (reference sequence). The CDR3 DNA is TGTGCCAGCAGCTTTGGTCAGTACACTGAAGCTTTCTTT. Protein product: CASSFGQYTEAFF.

The CDR3 loop reads CASSGERGGSMNTEAFF. For the CDR3, the DNA is TGTGCCAGCAGCGGGGAGAGGGGAGGGTCCATGAACACTGAAGCTTTCTTT. The chain carries TRBV9 and TRBJ1-1, with a tentative D call TRBD1 (5 bases). Germline CDR1 is SGDLS and CDR2 is YYNGEE. V lost 3 bases and J 0 bases, leaving 18 bases between the germline ends. The CDR3 is made up of 17 amino acids.

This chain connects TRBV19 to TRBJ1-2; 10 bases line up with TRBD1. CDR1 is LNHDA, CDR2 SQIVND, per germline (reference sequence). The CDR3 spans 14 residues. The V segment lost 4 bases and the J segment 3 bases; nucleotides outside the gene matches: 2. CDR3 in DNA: TGTGCCAGTAGTACAGGGACAGGGGACTATGGCTACACCTTC. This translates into CASSTGTGDYGYTF. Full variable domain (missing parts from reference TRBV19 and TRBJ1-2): DGGITQSPKYLFRKEGQNVTLSCEQNLNHDAMYWYRQDPGQGLRLIYYSQIVNDFQKGDIAEGYSVSREKKESFPLTVTSAQKNPTAFYLCASSTGTGDYGYTFGSGTRLTVV.

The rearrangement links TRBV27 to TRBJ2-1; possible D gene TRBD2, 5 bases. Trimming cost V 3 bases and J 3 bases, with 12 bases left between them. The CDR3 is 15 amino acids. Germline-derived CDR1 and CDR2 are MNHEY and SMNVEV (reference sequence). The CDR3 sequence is CASSFLALNYNEQFF. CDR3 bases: TGTGCCAGCAGTTTTTTAGCGCTAAACTACAATGAGCAGTTCTTC.

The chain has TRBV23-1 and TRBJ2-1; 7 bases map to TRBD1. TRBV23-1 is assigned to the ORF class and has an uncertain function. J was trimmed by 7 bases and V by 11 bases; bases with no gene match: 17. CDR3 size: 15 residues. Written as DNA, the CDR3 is TGCGCCGGCCGCCTGAGTCAGGGGGAAGGTAATGAGCAGTTCTTC. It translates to CAGRLSQGEGNEQFF.

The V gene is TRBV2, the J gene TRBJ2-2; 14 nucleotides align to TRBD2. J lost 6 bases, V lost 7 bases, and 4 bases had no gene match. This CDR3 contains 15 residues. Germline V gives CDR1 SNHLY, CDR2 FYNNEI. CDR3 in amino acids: CASIGTSGSSGELFF. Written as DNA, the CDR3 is TGTGCCAGCATTGGGACTAGCGGGAGTTCCGGGGAGCTGTTTTTT.

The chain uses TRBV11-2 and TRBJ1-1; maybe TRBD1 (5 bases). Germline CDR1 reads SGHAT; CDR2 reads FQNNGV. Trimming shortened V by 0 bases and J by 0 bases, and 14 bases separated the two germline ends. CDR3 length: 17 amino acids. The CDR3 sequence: CASSLEGIRQLNTEAFF. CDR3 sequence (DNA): TGTGCCAGCAGCTTAGAGGGGATCAGACAGTTGAACACTGAAGCTTTCTTT.

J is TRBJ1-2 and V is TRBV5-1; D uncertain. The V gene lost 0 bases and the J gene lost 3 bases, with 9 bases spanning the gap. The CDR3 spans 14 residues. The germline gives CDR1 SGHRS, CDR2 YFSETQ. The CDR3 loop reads CASSLAGFDYGYTF. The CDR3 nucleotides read TGCGCCAGCAGCTTGGCAGGTTTCGACTATGGCTACACCTTC.

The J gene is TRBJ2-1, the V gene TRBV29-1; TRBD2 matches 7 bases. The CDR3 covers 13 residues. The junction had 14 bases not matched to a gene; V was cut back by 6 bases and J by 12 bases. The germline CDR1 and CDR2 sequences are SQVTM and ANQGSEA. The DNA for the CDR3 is TGCAGCGTGGGGAGGGGAGGGCCAGAAGGGCAGTTCTTC. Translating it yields CSVGRGGPEGQFF.

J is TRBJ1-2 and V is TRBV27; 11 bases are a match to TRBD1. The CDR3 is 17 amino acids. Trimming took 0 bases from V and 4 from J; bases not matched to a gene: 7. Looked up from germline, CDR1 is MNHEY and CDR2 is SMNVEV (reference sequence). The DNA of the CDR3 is TGTGCCAGCAGTTTATCGGGGACAGGGGGTCGGGCCTATGGCTACACCTTC. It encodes CASSLSGTGGRAYGYTF.

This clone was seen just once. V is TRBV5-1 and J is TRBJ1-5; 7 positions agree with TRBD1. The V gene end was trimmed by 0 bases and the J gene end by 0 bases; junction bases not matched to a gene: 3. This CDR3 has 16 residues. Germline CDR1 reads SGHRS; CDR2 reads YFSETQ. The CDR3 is CASSLGTGFSNQPQHF. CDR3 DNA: TGCGCCAGCAGCTTGGGGACAGGCTTTAGCAATCAGCCCCAGCATTTT.

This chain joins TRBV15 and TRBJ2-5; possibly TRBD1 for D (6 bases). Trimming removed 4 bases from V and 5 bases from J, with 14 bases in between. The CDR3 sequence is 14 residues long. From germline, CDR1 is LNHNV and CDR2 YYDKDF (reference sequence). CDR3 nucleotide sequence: TGTGCCACCAGCATGGGACACTCGATGGAGACCCAGTACTTC. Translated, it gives CATSMGHSMETQYF.

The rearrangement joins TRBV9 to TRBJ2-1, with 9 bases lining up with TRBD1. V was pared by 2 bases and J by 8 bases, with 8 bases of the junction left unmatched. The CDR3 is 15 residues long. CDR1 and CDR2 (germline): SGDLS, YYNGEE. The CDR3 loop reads CASSVEGQGGDEQFF. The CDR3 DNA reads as TGTGCCAGCAGCGTGGAGGGACAGGGAGGGGATGAGCAGTTCTTC.

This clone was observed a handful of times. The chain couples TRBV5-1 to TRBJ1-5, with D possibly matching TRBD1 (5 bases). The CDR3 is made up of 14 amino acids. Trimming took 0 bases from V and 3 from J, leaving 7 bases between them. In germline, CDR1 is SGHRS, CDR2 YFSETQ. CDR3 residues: CASSLGQPNQPQHF. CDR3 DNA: TGCGCCAGCAGCTTGGGACAGCCCAATCAGCCCCAGCATTTT.

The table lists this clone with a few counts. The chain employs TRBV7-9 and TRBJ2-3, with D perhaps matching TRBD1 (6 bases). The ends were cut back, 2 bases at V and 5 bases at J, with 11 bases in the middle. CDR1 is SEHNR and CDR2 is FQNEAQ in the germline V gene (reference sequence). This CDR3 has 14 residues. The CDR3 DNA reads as TGTGCCAGCAGCTTACTGGGGGCTAGAGATACGCAGTATTTT. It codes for CASSLLGARDTQYF.

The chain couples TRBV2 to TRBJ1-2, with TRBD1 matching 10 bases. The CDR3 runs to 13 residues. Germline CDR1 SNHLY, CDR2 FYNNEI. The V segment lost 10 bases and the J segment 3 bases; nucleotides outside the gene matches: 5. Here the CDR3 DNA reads TGTGCCATTCGACAGGGGGCGGACTATGGCTACACCTTC. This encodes CAIRQGADYGYTF.

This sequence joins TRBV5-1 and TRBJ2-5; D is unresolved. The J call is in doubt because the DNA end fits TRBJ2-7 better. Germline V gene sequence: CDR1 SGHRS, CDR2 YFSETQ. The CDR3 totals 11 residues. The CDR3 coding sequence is TGCGCCAGCCGAGCCTCCTACGAGCAGTACTTC. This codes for CASRASYEQYF.

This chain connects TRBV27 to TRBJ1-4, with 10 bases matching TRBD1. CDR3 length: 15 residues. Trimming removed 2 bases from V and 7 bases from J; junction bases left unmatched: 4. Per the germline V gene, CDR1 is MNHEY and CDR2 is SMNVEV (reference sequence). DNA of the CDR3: TGTGCCAGCAGTTTAAGACAGGGGGCAGTTGAAAAACTGTTTTTT. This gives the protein CASSLRQGAVEKLFF.

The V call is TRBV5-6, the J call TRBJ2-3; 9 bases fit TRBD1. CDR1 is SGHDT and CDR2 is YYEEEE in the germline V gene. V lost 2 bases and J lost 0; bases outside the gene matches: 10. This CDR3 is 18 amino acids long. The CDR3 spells CASSFGFLDRGSTDTQYF. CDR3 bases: TGTGCCAGCAGCTTCGGTTTCCTGGACAGGGGTAGCACAGATACGCAGTATTTT.

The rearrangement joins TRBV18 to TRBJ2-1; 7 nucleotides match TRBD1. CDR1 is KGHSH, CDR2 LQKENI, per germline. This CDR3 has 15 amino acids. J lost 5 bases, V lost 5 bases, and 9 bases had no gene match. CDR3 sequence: CASSALGQANNEQFF. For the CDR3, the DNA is TGTGCCAGCTCAGCTCTCGGACAGGCGAACAATGAGCAGTTCTTC. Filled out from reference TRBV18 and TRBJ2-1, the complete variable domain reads NAGVMQNPRHLVRRRGQEARLRCSPMKGHSHVYWYRQLPEEGLKFMVYLQKENIIDESGMPKERFSAEFPKEGPSILRIQQVVRGDSAAYFCASSALGQANNEQFFGPGTRLTVL.

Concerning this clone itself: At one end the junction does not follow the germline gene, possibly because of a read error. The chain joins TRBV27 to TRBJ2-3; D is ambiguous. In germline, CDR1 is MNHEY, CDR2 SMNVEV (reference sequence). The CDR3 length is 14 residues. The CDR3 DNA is TGTGCCAGCAGTCTATCCGGGTCCGGTGGTACGCAGTATTTT. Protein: CASSLSGSGGTQYF.

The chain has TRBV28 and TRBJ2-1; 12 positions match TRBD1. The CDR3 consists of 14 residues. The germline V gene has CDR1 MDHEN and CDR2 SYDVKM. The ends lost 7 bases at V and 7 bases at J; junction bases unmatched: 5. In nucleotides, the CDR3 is TGTGCCAGCAAGGGGGACAGGGGGCAGAATGAGCAGTTCTTC. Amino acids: CASKGDRGQNEQFF.

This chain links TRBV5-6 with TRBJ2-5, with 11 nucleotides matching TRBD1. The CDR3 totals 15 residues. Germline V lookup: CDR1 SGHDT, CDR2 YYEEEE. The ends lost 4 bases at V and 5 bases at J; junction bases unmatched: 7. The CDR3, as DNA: TGTGCCAGCAGCCGGGGGACAGGGGGTGGGGAGACCCAGTACTTC. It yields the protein CASSRGTGGGETQYF.

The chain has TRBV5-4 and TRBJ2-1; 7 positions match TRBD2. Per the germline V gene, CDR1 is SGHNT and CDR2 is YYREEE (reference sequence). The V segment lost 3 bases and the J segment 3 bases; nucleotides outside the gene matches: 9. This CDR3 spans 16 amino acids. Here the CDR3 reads CASSSATSRNYNEQFF. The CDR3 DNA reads TGTGCCAGCAGCTCCGCGACTAGCAGAAACTACAATGAGCAGTTCTTC.

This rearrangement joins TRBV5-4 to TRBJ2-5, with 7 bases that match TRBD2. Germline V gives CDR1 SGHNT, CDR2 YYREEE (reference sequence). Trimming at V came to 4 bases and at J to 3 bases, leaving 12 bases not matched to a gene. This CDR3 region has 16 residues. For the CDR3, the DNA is TGTGCCAGCAGCCCGGTGTCGATGGGGGGGGAAGAGACCCAGTACTTC. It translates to CASSPVSMGGEETQYF. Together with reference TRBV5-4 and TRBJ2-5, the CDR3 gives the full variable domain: ETGVTQSPTHLIKTRGQQVTLRCSSQSGHNTVSWYQQALGQGPQFIFQYYREEENGRGNFPPRFSGLQFPNYSSELNVNALELDDSALYLCASSPVSMGGEETQYFGPGTRLLVL.

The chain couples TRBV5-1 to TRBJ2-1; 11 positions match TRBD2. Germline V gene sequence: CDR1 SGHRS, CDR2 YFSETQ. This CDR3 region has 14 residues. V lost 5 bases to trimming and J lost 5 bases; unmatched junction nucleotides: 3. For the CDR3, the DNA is TGCGCCAGCAGGGAGACTAGCGGGAACAATGAGCAGTTCTTC. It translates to CASRETSGNNEQFF.

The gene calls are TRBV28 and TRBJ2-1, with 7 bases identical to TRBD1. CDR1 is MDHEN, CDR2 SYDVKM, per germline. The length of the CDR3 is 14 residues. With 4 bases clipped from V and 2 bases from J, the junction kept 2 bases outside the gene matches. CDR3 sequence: CASSWTGPYNEQFF. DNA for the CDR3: TGTGCCAGCAGTTGGACAGGACCCTACAATGAGCAGTTCTTC.

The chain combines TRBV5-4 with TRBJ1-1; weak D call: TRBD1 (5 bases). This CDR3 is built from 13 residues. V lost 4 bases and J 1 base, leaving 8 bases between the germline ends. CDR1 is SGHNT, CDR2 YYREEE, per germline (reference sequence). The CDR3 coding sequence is TGTGCCAGCAGCGGCGACAGGAACACTGAAGCTTTCTTT. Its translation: CASSGDRNTEAFF.

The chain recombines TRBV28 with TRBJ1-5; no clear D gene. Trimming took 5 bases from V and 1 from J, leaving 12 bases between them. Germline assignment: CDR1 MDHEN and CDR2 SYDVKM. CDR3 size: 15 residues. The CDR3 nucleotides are TGTGCCAGCAGTGCCTACGGGGAAAGCAATCAGCCCCAGCATTTT. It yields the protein CASSAYGESNQPQHF.